This TCR beta chain originates from a study of blood T cells in healthy people across ages. Study-wide points: For the donors, CMV status was unknown and possibly confounded expanded clonotype changes. Getting older went along with TCR beta diversity per million T cells dropping roughly linearly.

This clonotype has only a few counts. Antigen: not known. Using a J-beta primer mix together with a sample-barcoded 5' primer, a second PCR was run for roughly 7 to 11 cycles. TCRdb processed the 5' RACE reads anew with MiXCR; each CDR3 protein has one entry. This sample has roughly 1.7 million distinct CDR3 sequences, with about 31% found just once. The CDR3 is 17 amino acids. CDR1 MGHRA and CDR2 YSYEKL come from the germline V gene. V was trimmed by 2 bases and J by 3 bases, leaving 20 bases between them. V and J are TRBV4-1 and TRBJ2-7; D is possibly TRBD1 or TRBD2 (6 bases each). The TCR originated in a woman aged 30 to 39 in good health. Specimen: blood. In DNA, the CDR3 is TGCGCCAGCAGCCAAACCGGAACTGACGGGGGCTTCTACGAGCAGTACTTC. This sequence encodes CASSQTGTDGGFYEQYF.